The 29 T cell receptor beta chains below come from one sample, sequenced in a study of blood T cell repertoires in COVID-19. This table comes from immunoSEQ multiplex PCR, and its TCRdb copy is limited to in-frame clones, with some not included. This sample carries around 160,000 clones, approximately 91% of them seen once, and the ten largest clones take 2% to 3%. The sequenced material came from peripheral blood. Every receptor here comes from a man between 18 and 29 years old with acute or convalescent COVID-19.

The chain joins TRBV27 to TRBJ1-2; 7 bases are shared with TRBD1. The length of the CDR3 is 15 residues. The V gene's germline CDR1 is MNHEY and CDR2 SMNVEV (reference sequence). J lost 3 bases, V lost 2 bases, and 6 bases had no gene match. DNA of the CDR3: TGTGCCAGCAGTTTAGCGACAGGGAGCTACTATGGCTACACCTTC. It is translated as CASSLATGSYYGYTF.

The chain has TRBV6-5 and TRBJ2-3; weak D call: TRBD2 (5 bases). V was shortened by 7 bases and J by 0 bases, with 11 bases between the two germline ends. The CDR3 totals 14 residues. Germline V gene sequence: CDR1 MNHEY, CDR2 SVGAGI. Here the CDR3 reads CASKPSYSTDTQYF. The CDR3 nucleotides read TGTGCCAGCAAACCTAGCTATAGCACAGATACGCAGTATTTT.

This chain joins TRBV3-1 (or the pseudogene TRBV3-2) and TRBJ2-1; TRBD2 might be the D (5 bases). This CDR3 contains 16 residues. V dropped 3 bases and J dropped 0 bases, with 12 bases sitting between them. Germline CDR1 and CDR2: LGHDT and YNNKEL (reference sequence). DNA of the CDR3: TGTGCCAGCAGCCACGCCGGAGGTAGCTCCTACAATGAGCAGTTCTTC. Protein product: CASSHAGGSSYNEQFF.

The chain links TRBV5-1 to TRBJ1-1; tentative D call: TRBD1 (5 bases). This CDR3 contains 15 residues. V lost 6 bases to trimming and J lost 1 base, with 16 bases between them. CDR1 is SGHRS, CDR2 YFSETQ, per germline. CDR3 amino acids: CASTKRGLGNTEAFF. The CDR3 bases are TGCGCCAGCACCAAGCGGGGGTTAGGGAACACTGAAGCTTTCTTT.

The chain uses TRBV18 and TRBJ2-1; 10 bases line up with TRBD2. Looked up from germline, CDR1 is KGHSH and CDR2 is LQKENI. The V and J ends lost 5 bases and 5 bases, in that order; junction bases with no gene match: 3. This CDR3 contains 14 residues. The CDR3 here is CASSTLAGNNEQFF. The CDR3 DNA reads TGTGCCAGCTCAACACTAGCGGGAAACAATGAGCAGTTCTTC.

The rearrangement links TRBV6-6 to TRBJ1-5, with a tentative D call TRBD1 (6 bases). Germline V gives CDR1 MNHNY, CDR2 SVGAGI (reference sequence). This CDR3 comprises 15 residues. V shed 2 bases and J shed 3 bases, with 11 bases lying between them. CDR3 sequence (DNA): TGTGCCAGCAGTTACGGACAGCCTATCAATCAGCCCCAGCATTTT. Translation gives CASSYGQPINQPQHF.

This rearrangement joins TRBV6-5 to TRBJ2-3; TRBD2 aligns across 14 bases. V lost 8 bases and J lost 0; bases outside the gene matches: 1. CDR1 MNHEY and CDR2 SVGAGI come from the germline V gene. The CDR3 length is 15 residues. The CDR3 spells CASGTSGGSTDTQYF. CDR3 nucleotides: TGTGCCAGCGGGACTAGCGGGGGTAGCACAGATACGCAGTATTTT.

The rearrangement links TRBV7-9 to TRBJ2-7, with D maybe TRBD1 (5 bases). This CDR3 contains 17 residues. Per germline, CDR1 SEHNR and CDR2 FQNEAQ (reference sequence). Trimming stripped 0 bases from V and 1 base from J, with 16 bases between. This chain's CDR3 is CASSLAVRGQGSYEQYF. CDR3 in DNA: TGTGCCAGCAGCTTAGCAGTTCGAGGACAAGGATCCTACGAGCAGTACTTC. Filled out from reference TRBV7-9 and TRBJ2-7, the complete variable domain reads DTGVSQNPRHKITKRGQNVTFRCDPISEHNRLYWYRQTLGQGPEFLTYFQNEAQLEKSRLLSDRFSAERPKGSFSTLEIQRTEQGDSAMYLCASSLAVRGQGSYEQYFGPGTRLTVT.

The J gene is TRBJ1-4, the V gene TRBV7-2; 8 bases are shared with TRBD1. The V gene's germline CDR1 is SGHTA and CDR2 FQGNSA. V gave up 3 bases and J gave up 7 bases; unmatched junction bases: 4. There are 14 residues in the CDR3. Here the CDR3 DNA reads TGTGCCAGCAGCTTGACAGGGGCGGGTGAAAAACTGTTTTTT. Its translation: CASSLTGAGEKLFF.

The rearrangement uses TRBV5-1 and TRBJ2-1; a possible D gene is TRBD1 (5 bases). The CDR3 extends over 15 amino acids. Germline V CDR1 and CDR2: SGHRS, YFSETQ. Trimming left V 0 bases short and J 0 bases short, with 7 bases between. The CDR3 reads CASSLGQSSYNEQFF. The CDR3 DNA is TGCGCCAGCAGCTTGGGACAGAGCTCCTACAATGAGCAGTTCTTC.

This rearrangement joins TRBV28 to TRBJ2-5; 7 bases are a match to TRBD2. In germline, CDR1 is MDHEN, CDR2 SYDVKM. CDR3 length: 16 residues. Trimming removed 4 bases from V and 4 bases from J; junction bases left unmatched: 12. The CDR3 protein is CASSSPGLVNRETQYF. The CDR3 region has the DNA TGTGCCAGCAGTTCCCCAGGACTAGTGAATCGAGAGACCCAGTACTTC.

The J gene is TRBJ1-1, the V gene TRBV5-1, with 9 bases matching TRBD1. The CDR3 extends over 16 amino acids. CDR1 is SGHRS, CDR2 YFSETQ, per germline. V trimming: 3 bases; J trimming: 0 bases; junction bases outside the gene matches: 6. CDR3 in DNA: TGCGCCAGCAGCTCTCCACAGGGGGCGTTGAACACTGAAGCTTTCTTT. This translates into CASSSPQGALNTEAFF.

CDR3 loop: CASSLYGTDNQPQHF. CDR3 nucleotides: TGTGCCAGCAGCTTATATGGGACAGACAATCAGCCCCAGCATTTT. V gene TRBV7-2 combines with J gene TRBJ1-5, with 7 bases matching TRBD1. The J segment lost 3 bases and the V segment lost 2 bases, leaving 4 bases of the junction unmatched. The CDR3 extends over 15 amino acids. Looked up from germline, CDR1 is SGHTA and CDR2 is FQGNSA.

The gene calls are TRBV5-1 and TRBJ1-1, with D maybe TRBD1 (5 bases). There are 15 residues in the CDR3. Germline V CDR1 and CDR2: SGHRS, YFSETQ. The V and J ends lost 4 bases and 1 base respectively, with 14 bases between them. CDR3: CASSPLGTGNTEAFF. In DNA form, the CDR3 reads TGCGCCAGCAGCCCGTTAGGAACAGGGAACACTGAAGCTTTCTTT.

This clone is a singleton in its sample. This chain joins TRBV12-5 and TRBJ2-2, with a weak D call TRBD1 (5 bases). The CDR3 loop spans 19 amino acids. The germline CDR1 and CDR2 sequences are LGHNT and FRNRAP. Trimming pared 0 bases from V and 3 bases from J, leaving 20 bases between. The CDR3 region has the DNA TGTGCTAGTGGTTTGGTACAAGGGGCGTATGGTCGGGACACCGGGGAGCTGTTTTTT. Translating gives CASGLVQGAYGRDTGELFF.

The chain has TRBV19 and TRBJ1-2; 7 bases are shared with TRBD1. The CDR3 spans 16 residues. The J segment lost 4 bases and the V segment lost 6 bases, leaving 14 bases of the junction unmatched. Germline CDR1 and CDR2: LNHDA and SQIVND (reference sequence). CDR3 sequence: CASSGLRGIRGYGYTF. CDR3 bases: TGTGCCAGTAGCGGCCTCAGGGGGATTCGAGGCTATGGCTACACCTTC.

The chain carries TRBV19 and TRBJ1-2; 7 bases map to TRBD1. The J segment lost 2 bases and the V segment lost 4 bases, leaving 10 bases of the junction unmatched. CDR3 size: 16 residues. CDR1 and CDR2 from the germline V gene are LNHDA and SQIVND (reference sequence). CDR3 amino acids: CASSKQGRGSNYGYTF. As DNA, the CDR3 is TGTGCCAGTAGTAAACAGGGGAGAGGTTCGAACTATGGCTACACCTTC.

The V and J genes are TRBV20-1 and TRBJ1-1, with D hard to call. The V and J ends lost 5 bases and 1 base respectively, with 5 bases between them. The CDR3 extends over 11 amino acids. CDR1 is DFQATT and CDR2 is SNEGSKA in the germline V gene (reference sequence). DNA of the CDR3: TGCAGTGCTGCGGGGAACACTGAAGCTTTCTTT. This sequence encodes CSAAGNTEAFF.

On this clone itself: At one of its ends the junction is not consistent with the germline gene, which may arise from a read error. The V call is TRBV18, the J call TRBJ1-1, with a tentative D call TRBD1 (5 bases). Germline V CDR1 and CDR2: KGHSH, LQKENI. The CDR3 consists of 16 residues. CDR3 in amino acids: CASSPLTGGGDTEVFF. CDR3 nucleotide sequence: TGTGCCAGCTCACCTCTTACCGGGGGGGGAGACACTGAAGTTTTCTTT.

DNA for the CDR3: TGTGCCACCAGTTTTCCAGGGGTTGGCTACACCTTC. Amino acids: CATSFPGVGYTF. The V and J genes are TRBV24-1 and TRBJ1-2, with D maybe TRBD1 (6 bases). CDR1 KGHDR and CDR2 SFDVKD come from the germline V gene. The CDR3 runs 12 residues. V lost 6 bases, J lost 7 bases, and 11 bases lay in between.

The CDR3 DNA reads TGCGCCAGCAGCACTCAACAGGGGCGGACTGAAGCTTTCTTT. Its translation: CASSTQQGRTEAFF. The J gene is TRBJ1-1, the V gene TRBV5-1, with 7 bases aligning to TRBD1. The CDR3 has 14 residues. V shed 4 bases and J 5 bases; nucleotides not matched to a gene: 8. From germline, CDR1 is SGHRS and CDR2 YFSETQ.

As DNA, the CDR3 is TGTGCCAGCAGAAACAGCCTTCAAGAGACCCAGTACTTC. Encoded protein: CASRNSLQETQYF. The chain links TRBV25-1 to TRBJ2-5; no definite D call. The CDR3 spans 13 residues. Germline V lookup: CDR1 MGHDK, CDR2 SYGVNS. V lost 6 bases and J 2 bases, leaving 10 bases between the germline ends.

This sequence joins TRBV6-1 and TRBJ1-1; weak D call: TRBD1 (5 bases). The V end was cut by 2 bases, the J end by 3 bases, with 16 bases between. Germline CDR1 and CDR2: MNHNS and SASEGT. This CDR3 has 16 amino acids. This chain's CDR3 is CASSESPRGTYTEAFF. The CDR3 DNA sequence: TGTGCCAGCAGTGAATCCCCACGGGGGACCTACACTGAAGCTTTCTTT.

CDR3 protein: CASSSGSRNYGYTF. The CDR3 nucleotides are TGTGCCAGCAGCTCAGGATCACGTAACTATGGCTACACCTTC. The gene calls are TRBV5-5 and TRBJ1-2; D gene uncertain. The V gene lost 3 bases and the J gene lost 1 base, with 10 bases spanning the gap. CDR3 length equals 14 residues. Germline V lookup: CDR1 SGHKS, CDR2 YYEKEE (reference sequence).

The CDR3 loop reads CATSEAGLAGAADTQYF. The CDR3 coding sequence is TGTGCCACCAGTGAGGCGGGACTAGCGGGGGCCGCAGATACGCAGTATTTT. V and J are TRBV24-1 and TRBJ2-3, with 14 bases that match TRBD2. There are 17 residues in the CDR3. Germline-derived CDR1 and CDR2 are KGHDR and SFDVKD. V was clipped by 4 bases and J by 4 bases; unmatched bases: 6.

The sample holds one count of this clone. V usage is TRBV30 and J usage is TRBJ2-7; TRBD2 matches at 9 bases. The germline CDR1 and CDR2 sequences are GTSNPN and SVGIG (reference sequence). Trimming cost V 4 bases and J 4 bases; bases outside gene matches: 11. The CDR3 consists of 15 residues. CDR3 nucleotide sequence: TGTGCCTGGACCCCTATAGCGGGAGAGAGTTACGAGCAGTACTTC. Amino acid sequence: CAWTPIAGESYEQYF.

V and J are TRBV18 and TRBJ1-1; 8 bases align to TRBD1. The CDR3 is made up of 14 amino acids. CDR1 KGHSH and CDR2 LQKENI come from the germline V gene. The trim removed 5 bases at V and 4 bases at J, leaving 6 bases unmatched. The CDR3 sequence is CASSNQGAGTEAFF. The DNA for the CDR3 is TGTGCCAGCTCAAATCAGGGGGCAGGCACTGAAGCTTTCTTT.

V usage is TRBV6-4 and J usage is TRBJ1-1, with 9 bases lining up with TRBD1. Germline assignment: CDR1 MRHNA and CDR2 SNTAGT. This CDR3 comprises 13 residues. Trimming removed 4 bases from V and 4 bases from J; junction bases left unmatched: 1. The CDR3 DNA reads as TGTGCCAGCAGTGCGACAGGGGGCACTGAAGCTTTCTTT. Protein product: CASSATGGTEAFF.

This chain uses TRBV7-9 with TRBJ1-2; 9 nucleotides line up with TRBD1. This CDR3 contains 15 residues. Looked up from germline, CDR1 is SEHNR and CDR2 is FQNEAQ (reference sequence). The trim removed 7 bases at V and 4 bases at J, leaving 10 bases unmatched. The CDR3 loop reads CASTTSGTGSYGYTF. The CDR3 DNA reads as TGTGCCAGCACCACCTCCGGGACAGGGAGCTATGGCTACACCTTC.